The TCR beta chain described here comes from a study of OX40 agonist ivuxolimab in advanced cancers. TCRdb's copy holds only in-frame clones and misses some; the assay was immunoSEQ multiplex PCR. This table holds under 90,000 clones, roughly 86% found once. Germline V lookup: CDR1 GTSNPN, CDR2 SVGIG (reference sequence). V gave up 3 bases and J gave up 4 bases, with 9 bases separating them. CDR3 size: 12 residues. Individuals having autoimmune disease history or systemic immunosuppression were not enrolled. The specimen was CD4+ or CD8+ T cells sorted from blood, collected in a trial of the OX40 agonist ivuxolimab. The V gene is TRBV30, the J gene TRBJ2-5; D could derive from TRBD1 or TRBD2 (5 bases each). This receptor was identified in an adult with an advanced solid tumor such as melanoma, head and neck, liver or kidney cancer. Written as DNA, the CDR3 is TGTGCCTGGAGCGGGGACGGAGAGACCCAGTACTTC. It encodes CAWSGDGETQYF.